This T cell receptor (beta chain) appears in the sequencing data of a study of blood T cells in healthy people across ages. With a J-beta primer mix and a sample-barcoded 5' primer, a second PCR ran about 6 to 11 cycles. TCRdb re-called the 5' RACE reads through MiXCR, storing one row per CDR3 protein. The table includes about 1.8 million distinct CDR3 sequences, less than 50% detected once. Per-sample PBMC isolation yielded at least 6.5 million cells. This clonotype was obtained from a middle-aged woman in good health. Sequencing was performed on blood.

The CDR3 protein is CASSRRTSGDRTDTQYF. The DNA for the CDR3 is TGTGCCAGCAGTAGACGGACTAGCGGGGATCGCACAGATACGCAGTATTTT. V and J are TRBV6-1 and TRBJ2-3; 12 bases align to TRBD2. The CDR3 contains 17 residues. Per the germline V gene, CDR1 is MNHNS and CDR2 is SASEGT. V shed 5 bases, J shed 1 base, and the junction held 7 bases outside the gene matches.